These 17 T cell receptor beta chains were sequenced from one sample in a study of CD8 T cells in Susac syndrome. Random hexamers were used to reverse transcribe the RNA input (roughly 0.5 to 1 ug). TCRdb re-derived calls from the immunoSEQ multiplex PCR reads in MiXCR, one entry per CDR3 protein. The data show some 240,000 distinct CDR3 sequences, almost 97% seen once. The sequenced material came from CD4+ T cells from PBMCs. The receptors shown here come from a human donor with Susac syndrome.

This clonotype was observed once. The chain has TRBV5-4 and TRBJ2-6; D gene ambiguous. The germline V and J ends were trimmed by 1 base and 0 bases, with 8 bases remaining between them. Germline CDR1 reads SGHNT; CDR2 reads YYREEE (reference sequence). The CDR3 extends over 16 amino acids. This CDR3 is CASSLFSSSGANVLTF. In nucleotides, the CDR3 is TGTGCCAGCAGCTTGTTCAGTAGCTCTGGGGCCAACGTCCTGACTTTC.

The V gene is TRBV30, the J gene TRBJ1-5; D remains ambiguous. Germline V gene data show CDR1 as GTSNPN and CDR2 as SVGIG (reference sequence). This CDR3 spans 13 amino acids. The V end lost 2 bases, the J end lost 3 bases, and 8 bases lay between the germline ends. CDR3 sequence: CAWSLGINQPQHF. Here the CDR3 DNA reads TGTGCCTGGAGTTTGGGGATCAATCAGCCCCAGCATTTT.

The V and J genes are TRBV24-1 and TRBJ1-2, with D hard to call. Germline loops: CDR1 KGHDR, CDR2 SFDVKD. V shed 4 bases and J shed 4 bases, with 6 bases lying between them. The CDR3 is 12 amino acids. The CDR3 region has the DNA TGTGCCACCAGTGACTCCAGCTATGGCTACACCTTC. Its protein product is CATSDSSYGYTF.

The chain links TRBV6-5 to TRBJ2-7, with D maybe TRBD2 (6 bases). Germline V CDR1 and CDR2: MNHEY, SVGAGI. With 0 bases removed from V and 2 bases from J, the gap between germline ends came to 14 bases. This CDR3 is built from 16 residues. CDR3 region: CASSYSIGGATYEQYF. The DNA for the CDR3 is TGTGCCAGCAGTTACTCGATTGGCGGGGCGACCTACGAGCAGTACTTC.

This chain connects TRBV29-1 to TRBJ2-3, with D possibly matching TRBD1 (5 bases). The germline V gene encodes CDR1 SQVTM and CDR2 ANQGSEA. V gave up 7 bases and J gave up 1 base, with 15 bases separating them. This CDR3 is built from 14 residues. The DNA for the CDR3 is TGCAGCGACACGAGTGGGGCTCGCACAGATACGCAGTATTTT. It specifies CSDTSGARTDTQYF.

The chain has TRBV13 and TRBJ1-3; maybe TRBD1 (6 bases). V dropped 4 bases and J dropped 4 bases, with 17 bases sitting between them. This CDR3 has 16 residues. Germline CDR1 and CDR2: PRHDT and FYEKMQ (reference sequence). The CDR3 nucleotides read TGTGCCAGCAGCTCAGGGGACCTTTCGGGCGGAAACACCATATATTTT. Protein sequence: CASSSGDLSGGNTIYF.

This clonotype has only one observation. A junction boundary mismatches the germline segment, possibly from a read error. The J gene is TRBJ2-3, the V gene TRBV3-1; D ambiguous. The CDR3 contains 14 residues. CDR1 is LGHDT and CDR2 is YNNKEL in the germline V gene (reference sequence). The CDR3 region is CASSQEPTASPGHF. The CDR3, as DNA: TGTGCCAGCAGCCAAGAGCCTACGGCCTCCCCCGGGCATTTT.

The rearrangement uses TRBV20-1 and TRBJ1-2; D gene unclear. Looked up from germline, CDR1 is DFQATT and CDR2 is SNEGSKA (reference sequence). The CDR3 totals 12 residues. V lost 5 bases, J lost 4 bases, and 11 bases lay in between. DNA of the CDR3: TGCAGTGCTGTAGTGGGTTCCTATGGCTACACCTTC. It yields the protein CSAVVGSYGYTF.

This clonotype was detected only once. CDR3 nucleotides: TGTGCCACCAGTGAAACGACAGTGTCAGATACGCAGTATTTT. This sequence encodes CATSETTVSDTQYF. V and J are TRBV24-1 and TRBJ2-3; D might be TRBD1 (5 bases). V was pared by 4 bases and J by 4 bases, with 11 bases between. Germline V gene data show CDR1 as KGHDR and CDR2 as SFDVKD. This CDR3 spans 14 amino acids.

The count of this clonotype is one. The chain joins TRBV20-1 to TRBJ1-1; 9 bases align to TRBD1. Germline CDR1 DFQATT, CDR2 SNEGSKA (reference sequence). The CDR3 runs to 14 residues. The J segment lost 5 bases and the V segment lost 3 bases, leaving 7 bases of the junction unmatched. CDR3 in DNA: TGCAGTGCTAGTAAGGGGACAGGGAGGACTGAAGCTTTCTTT. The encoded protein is CSASKGTGRTEAFF.

The CDR3 reads CSVGSQGADTQYF. DNA of the CDR3: TGCAGCGTTGGTTCGCAGGGGGCAGATACGCAGTATTTT. This chain links TRBV29-1 with TRBJ2-3; TRBD1 agrees at 7 bases. The trim removed 4 bases at V and 4 bases at J, leaving 5 bases unmatched. Germline V lookup: CDR1 SQVTM, CDR2 ANQGSEA. The CDR3 sequence is 13 residues long.

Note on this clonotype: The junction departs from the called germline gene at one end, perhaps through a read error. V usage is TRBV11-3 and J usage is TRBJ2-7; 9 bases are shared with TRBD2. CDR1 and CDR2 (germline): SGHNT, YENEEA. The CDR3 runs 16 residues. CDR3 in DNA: TGTGCCAGCAGCTTCAGGAGCGGGAGGTTCTCCAACGAGCAGTACTTC. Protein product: CASSFRSGRFSNEQYF.

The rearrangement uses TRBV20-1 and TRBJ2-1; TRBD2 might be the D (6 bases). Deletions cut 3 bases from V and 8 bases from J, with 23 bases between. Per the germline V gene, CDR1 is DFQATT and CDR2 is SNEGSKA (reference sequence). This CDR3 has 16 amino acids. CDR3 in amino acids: CSARVIREFGVYEQFF. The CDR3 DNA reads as TGCAGTGCTAGGGTAATCCGGGAGTTCGGCGTTTATGAGCAGTTCTTC.

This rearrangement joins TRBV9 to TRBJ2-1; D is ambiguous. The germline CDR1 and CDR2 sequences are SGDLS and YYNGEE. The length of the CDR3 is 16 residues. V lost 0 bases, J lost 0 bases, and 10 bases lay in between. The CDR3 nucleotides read TGTGCCAGCAGCGTAGATATGTATAGCTCCTACAATGAGCAGTTCTTC. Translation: CASSVDMYSSYNEQFF.

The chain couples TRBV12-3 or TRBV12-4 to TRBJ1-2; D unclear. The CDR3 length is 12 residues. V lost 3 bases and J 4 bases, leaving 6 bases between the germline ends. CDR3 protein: CASSFGSYGYTF. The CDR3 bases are TGTGCCAGCAGTTTTGGTTCCTATGGCTACACCTTC.

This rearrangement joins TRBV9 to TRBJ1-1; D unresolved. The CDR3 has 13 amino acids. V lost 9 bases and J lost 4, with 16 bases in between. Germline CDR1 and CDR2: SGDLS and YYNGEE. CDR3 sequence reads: CATTQAMGTEAFF. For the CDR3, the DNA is TGTGCCACCACACAAGCGATGGGCACTGAAGCTTTCTTT.

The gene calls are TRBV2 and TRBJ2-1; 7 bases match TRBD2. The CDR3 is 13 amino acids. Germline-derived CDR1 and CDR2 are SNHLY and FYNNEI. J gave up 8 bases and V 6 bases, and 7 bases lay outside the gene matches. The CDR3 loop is CASRATSWDEQFF. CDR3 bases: TGTGCCAGCAGGGCGACTAGCTGGGATGAGCAGTTCTTC.